This passage covers 32 T cell receptor beta chains from one sample sequenced in a study of CD8 T cells in Susac syndrome. Random-hexamer reverse transcription was applied to about 0.45 to 1 ug RNA. TCRdb analysed the immunoSEQ multiplex PCR reads with MiXCR anew, one entry per CDR3 protein. The repertoire consists of about 210,000 distinct CDR3 sequences, with 95% occurring once and the leading ten covering around 0.099%. The sequenced sample consisted of CD4+ T cells from PBMCs. The receptors shown here come from a human donor with multiple sclerosis.

The V call is TRBV2, the J call TRBJ2-1; D might be TRBD2 (6 bases). Looked up from germline, CDR1 is SNHLY and CDR2 is FYNNEI. V lost 2 bases to trimming and J lost 0 bases, with 8 bases between them. CDR3 length: 15 residues. DNA for the CDR3: TGTGCCAGCAGTGAATGGGGGGACTCCTACAATGAGCAGTTCTTC. Amino acid sequence: CASSEWGDSYNEQFF.

CDR3 nucleotide sequence: TGTGCCAGCAGCTGGGGTCCCATCACAGATACGCAGTATTTT. Its protein is CASSWGPITDTQYF. This sequence joins TRBV5-8 and TRBJ2-3; D is ambiguous. V lost 3 bases, J lost 2 bases, and 10 bases lay in between. Germline values: CDR1 SGHTS, CDR2 YDEGEE. The CDR3 is made up of 14 amino acids.

J is TRBJ2-3 and V is TRBV5-4; TRBD2 matches 14 bases. Germline CDR1 reads SGHNT; CDR2 reads YYREEE (reference sequence). This CDR3 contains 17 residues. With V trimmed by 5 bases and J by 9 bases, 14 bases remained unmatched. The CDR3 spells CASSFRRLAGGFDTQYF. CDR3 nucleotide sequence: TGTGCCAGCAGTTTCCGTCGACTAGCGGGAGGGTTCGACACGCAGTATTTT.

This chain links TRBV24-1 with TRBJ2-1; tentatively, D is TRBD1 (6 bases). This CDR3 is 12 amino acids long. Germline V gene lookup returns CDR1 KGHDR and CDR2 SFDVKD. V was pared by 4 bases and J by 12 bases, with 12 bases between. In DNA form, the CDR3 reads TGTGCCACCAGTGACCCTGGACAGCCGCAGTTCTTC. Translated: CATSDPGQPQFF.

The chain employs TRBV9 and TRBJ1-1; D is undetermined. The CDR3 extends over 13 amino acids. CDR1 is SGDLS, CDR2 YYNGEE, per germline. Trimming shortened V by 0 bases and J by 0 bases, and 3 bases separated the two germline ends. CDR3 in amino acids: CASSVALNTEAFF. Here the CDR3 DNA reads TGTGCCAGCAGCGTAGCTTTGAACACTGAAGCTTTCTTT.

The genes are TRBV29-1 and TRBJ2-7; the match to TRBD1 covers 7 bases. The trim removed 5 bases at V and 2 bases at J, leaving 3 bases unmatched. Per the germline V gene, CDR1 is SQVTM and CDR2 is ANQGSEA. The CDR3 loop spans 12 amino acids. The CDR3 loop is CSVRTGAYEQYF. CDR3 nucleotides: TGCAGCGTTCGGACAGGAGCCTACGAGCAGTACTTC.

The chain carries TRBV6-6 and TRBJ1-5, with a weak D call TRBD1 (5 bases). The CDR3 length is 13 residues. Germline CDR1 reads MNHNY; CDR2 reads SVGAGI (reference sequence). Between the trimmed V and J ends, which lost 6 bases and 2 bases, there was a span of 8 bases. CDR3 protein: CASRGEGNQPQHF. The DNA of the CDR3 is TGTGCCAGCAGGGGGGAGGGCAATCAGCCCCAGCATTTT.

The chain uses TRBV6-6 and TRBJ1-2; 7 nucleotides match TRBD1. Germline values: CDR1 MNHNY, CDR2 SVGAGI (reference sequence). This CDR3 has 14 residues. Unmatched junction bases numbered 4, after V lost 2 bases and J lost 4 bases. The CDR3 sequence is CASSYPDRIYGYTF. DNA for the CDR3: TGTGCCAGCAGTTACCCGGACAGGATCTATGGCTACACCTTC.

The chain uses TRBV3-1 and TRBJ2-7, with 7 bases that match TRBD2. Germline values: CDR1 LGHDT, CDR2 YNNKEL (reference sequence). V shed 4 bases and J 6 bases; nucleotides not matched to a gene: 15. The CDR3 loop spans 16 amino acids. The DNA of the CDR3 is TGTGCCAGCAGCCGTCAGGCTGGCGGGAGTTTAGGCGAGCAGTACTTC. It translates to CASSRQAGGSLGEQYF.

This clonotype was picked up one time. The chain is built from TRBV30 and TRBJ1-5; D is uncertain. Per the germline V gene, CDR1 is GTSNPN and CDR2 is SVGIG (reference sequence). Trimming left V 3 bases short and J 7 bases short, with 13 bases between. This CDR3 spans 13 amino acids. DNA of the CDR3: TGTGCCTGGAGCGAGGGAGGTCGACAGCCCCAGCATTTT. This sequence encodes CAWSEGGRQPQHF.

The rearrangement links TRBV28 to TRBJ2-1; 9 nucleotides agree with TRBD1. The length of the CDR3 is 18 residues. With 3 bases clipped from V and 1 base from J, the junction kept 10 bases outside the gene matches. Germline CDR1 MDHEN, CDR2 SYDVKM. CDR3 DNA sequence: TGTGCCAGCAGTTTTACAGGGGGCGGGGTTAGGTCCTACAATGAGCAGTTCTTC. This codes for CASSFTGGGVRSYNEQFF.

The chain carries TRBV2 and TRBJ2-7, with TRBD2 matching 7 bases. Germline values: CDR1 SNHLY, CDR2 FYNNEI. V lost 4 bases to trimming and J lost 1 base; unmatched junction nucleotides: 7. This CDR3 has 15 amino acids. CDR3 amino acids: CASSVRSGRSYEQYF. CDR3 DNA sequence: TGTGCCAGCAGTGTAAGATCCGGGAGGTCCTACGAGCAGTACTTC.

The chain uses TRBV29-1 and TRBJ2-5; 10 nucleotides align to TRBD1. J lost 5 bases, V lost 4 bases, and 4 bases had no gene match. CDR1 and CDR2 from the germline V gene are SQVTM and ANQGSEA. The CDR3 is 13 amino acids. The DNA of the CDR3 is TGCAGCGTTGGACAGGGGGCGGGGGAGACCCAGTACTTC. It codes for CSVGQGAGETQYF.

This chain uses TRBV24-1 with TRBJ2-3; D remains ambiguous. Germline CDR1 and CDR2: KGHDR and SFDVKD. The V gene lost 4 bases and the J gene lost 2 bases, with 6 bases spanning the gap. There are 13 residues in the CDR3. CDR3 coding DNA: TGTGCCACCAGTGAAGATTCCACAGATACGCAGTATTTT. Its protein is CATSEDSTDTQYF.

This sequence joins TRBV4-2 and TRBJ2-1, with 11 bases aligning to TRBD2. Looked up from germline, CDR1 is LGHNA and CDR2 is YNFKEQ. This CDR3 region has 16 residues. With 5 bases clipped from V and 4 bases from J, the junction kept 7 bases outside the gene matches. The CDR3 protein is CASSSRLAGQYNEQFF. Here the CDR3 DNA reads TGTGCCAGCAGCTCCCGACTAGCGGGACAATACAATGAGCAGTTCTTC.

The CDR3 sequence: CASSEGTVAGGSPETQYF. CDR3 nucleotide sequence: TGTGCCAGCAGTGAAGGCACGGTGGCGGGTGGGAGCCCAGAGACCCAGTACTTC. This rearrangement joins TRBV6-1 to TRBJ2-5; TRBD2 might be the D (5 bases). V was cut by 1 base and J by 4 bases, with 22 bases left in between. The germline CDR1 and CDR2 sequences are MNHNS and SASEGT. This CDR3 contains 18 residues.

This clonotype showed up just once. The chain carries TRBV30 and TRBJ2-1; possibly TRBD2 for D (5 bases). V was cut by 5 bases and J by 4 bases, with 6 bases left in between. Germline lookup yields CDR1 GTSNPN and CDR2 SVGIG (reference sequence). The CDR3 is 11 amino acids. The DNA of the CDR3 is TGTGCCTGGCGGGGATACAATGAGCAGTTCTTC. This sequence encodes CAWRGYNEQFF.

The genes are TRBV27 and TRBJ2-5; no definite D call. Per germline, CDR1 MNHEY and CDR2 SMNVEV (reference sequence). Trimming shortened V by 3 bases and J by 5 bases, and 13 bases separated the two germline ends. The CDR3 runs to 14 residues. This CDR3 reads CASSFRAVWETQYF. The DNA of the CDR3 is TGTGCCAGCAGTTTTAGGGCGGTTTGGGAGACCCAGTACTTC.

This clonotype was picked up one time. This chain links TRBV9 with TRBJ2-1; 8 positions agree with TRBD2. The CDR3 is 16 residues long. Germline V CDR1 and CDR2: SGDLS, YYNGEE. The junction had 4 bases not matched to a gene; V was cut back by 0 bases and J by 2 bases. The DNA for the CDR3 is TGTGCCAGCAGCGTAGTAGCCGGGAGGGCCTACAATGAGCAGTTCTTC. Protein: CASSVVAGRAYNEQFF.

The chain carries TRBV3-1 and TRBJ2-7; D is unclear. This CDR3 contains 20 residues. Looked up from germline, CDR1 is LGHDT and CDR2 is YNNKEL (reference sequence). V gave up 1 base and J gave up 5 bases, with 30 bases separating them. Written as DNA, the CDR3 is TGTGCCAGCAGCCAAGTTTCTCCTCTCATTCGGGTCAACAACGGAGACGAGCAGTACTTC. It specifies CASSQVSPLIRVNNGDEQYF.

For the CDR3, the DNA is TGTGCCACCAGCAGAGATCAAAGGGGAGAGACCCAGTACTTC. As protein: CATSRDQRGETQYF. The genes are TRBV15 and TRBJ2-5; TRBD1 might be the D (5 bases). CDR3 length equals 14 residues. Germline V lookup: CDR1 LNHNV, CDR2 YYDKDF (reference sequence). V was shortened by 0 bases and J by 4 bases, with 9 bases between the two germline ends. Together with reference TRBV15 and TRBJ2-5, the CDR3 gives the full variable domain: DAMVIQNPRYQVTQFGKPVTLSCSQTLNHNVMYWYQQKSSQAPKLLFHYYDKDFNNEADTPDNFQSRRPNTSFCFLDIRSPGLGDTAMYLCATSRDQRGETQYFGPGTRLLVL.

This clonotype has a handful of counts. The chain employs TRBV29-1 and TRBJ2-7; 9 bases are shared with TRBD1. Trimming at V came to 6 bases and at J to 2 bases, leaving 5 bases not matched to a gene. CDR1 SQVTM and CDR2 ANQGSEA come from the germline V gene. CDR3 length: 13 amino acids. Here the CDR3 reads CSVTGTGTYEQYF. CDR3 DNA: TGCAGCGTCACCGGGACAGGGACCTACGAGCAGTACTTC.

The V and J genes are TRBV20-1 and TRBJ2-1; 10 nucleotides align to TRBD2. After removal of 3 bases from V and 5 bases from J, the junction contained 7 bases not matched to a gene. Per the germline V gene, CDR1 is DFQATT and CDR2 is SNEGSKA (reference sequence). This CDR3 contains 15 residues. The CDR3 reads CSASDSGGGNNEQFF. The CDR3 bases are TGCAGTGCTAGCGACAGCGGGGGGGGTAACAATGAGCAGTTCTTC.

In its sample, this clonotype was seen once. This chain uses TRBV14 with TRBJ1-6; a possible D gene is TRBD1 (5 bases). This CDR3 has 12 amino acids. Germline V lookup: CDR1 SGHDN, CDR2 FVKESK. V gave up 4 bases and J gave up 12 bases, with 10 bases separating them. CDR3 loop: CASSLRGRPLHF. CDR3 sequence (DNA): TGTGCCAGCAGCCTCCGGGGGAGACCCCTCCACTTT.

This chain links TRBV6-6 with TRBJ1-2; TRBD1 might be the D (5 bases). Germline V CDR1 and CDR2: MNHNY, SVGAGI (reference sequence). Deletions cut 4 bases from V and 10 bases from J, with 19 bases between. The CDR3 is 14 amino acids. As DNA, the CDR3 is TGTGCCAGCAGTTTCCCGCTTTATCAGGGTATCTACACCTTC. Its protein product is CASSFPLYQGIYTF.

The chain couples TRBV28 to TRBJ2-1; 7 bases map to TRBD2. V lost 3 bases, J lost 8 bases, and 7 bases stayed unmatched. The CDR3 sequence is 14 residues long. CDR1 is MDHEN, CDR2 SYDVKM, per germline. This CDR3 reads CASSLGIGGDEQFF. The CDR3 DNA reads as TGTGCCAGCAGTTTGGGGATTGGGGGGGATGAGCAGTTCTTC.

The CDR3 DNA reads TGTGCCAGCAGTGATCAGAGCAATCAGCCCCAGCATTTT. As protein: CASSDQSNQPQHF. The rearrangement joins TRBV12-3 or TRBV12-4 to TRBJ1-5, with D unresolved. This CDR3 is 13 amino acids long. V was trimmed by 5 bases and J by 1 base, leaving 6 bases between them.

The chain couples TRBV28 to TRBJ1-5; D uncertain. V was trimmed by 6 bases and J by 6 bases, leaving 15 bases between them. This CDR3 is 14 amino acids long. The germline V gene encodes CDR1 MDHEN and CDR2 SYDVKM. This CDR3 is CASREGIRSQPQHF. For the CDR3, the DNA is TGTGCCAGCAGAGAGGGAATTCGAAGTCAGCCCCAGCATTTT.

The chain links TRBV28 to TRBJ1-2; D ambiguous. Trimming removed 6 bases at V and 4 bases at J, with 9 bases between. The germline V gene has CDR1 MDHEN and CDR2 SYDVKM. CDR3 length: 12 amino acids. CDR3 DNA sequence: TGTGCCAGCAGAAAAGGTTTCTATGGCTACACCTTC. Encoded protein: CASRKGFYGYTF.

This sequence joins TRBV3-1 and TRBJ2-3; D gene unclear. Between the trimmed V and J ends, which lost 2 bases and 0 bases, there was a span of 15 bases. Germline V CDR1 and CDR2: LGHDT, YNNKEL (reference sequence). The CDR3 runs 17 residues. CDR3: CASSQSLHPTSTDTQYF. CDR3 DNA: TGTGCCAGCAGCCAAAGCCTTCATCCTACTAGCACAGATACGCAGTATTTT.

This clonotype was observed once. The J gene is TRBJ1-2, the V gene TRBV4-1, with TRBD1 matching over 7 bases. After removal of 0 bases from V and 4 bases from J, the junction contained 5 bases not matched to a gene. Germline values: CDR1 MGHRA, CDR2 YSYEKL. The length of the CDR3 is 15 residues. CDR3 DNA sequence: TGCGCCAGCAGCCAAGATCTGGGACAGCGCTATGGCTACACCTTC. This codes for CASSQDLGQRYGYTF.

The rearrangement uses TRBV7-8 and TRBJ2-7; weak D call: TRBD2 (5 bases). Trimming cost V 5 bases and J 5 bases, with 10 bases left between them. CDR3 length equals 12 residues. In germline, CDR1 is SGHVS, CDR2 FQNEAQ. CDR3 sequence: CASSTGRDEQYF. In DNA form, the CDR3 reads TGTGCCAGCAGCACCGGGCGGGACGAGCAGTACTTC.